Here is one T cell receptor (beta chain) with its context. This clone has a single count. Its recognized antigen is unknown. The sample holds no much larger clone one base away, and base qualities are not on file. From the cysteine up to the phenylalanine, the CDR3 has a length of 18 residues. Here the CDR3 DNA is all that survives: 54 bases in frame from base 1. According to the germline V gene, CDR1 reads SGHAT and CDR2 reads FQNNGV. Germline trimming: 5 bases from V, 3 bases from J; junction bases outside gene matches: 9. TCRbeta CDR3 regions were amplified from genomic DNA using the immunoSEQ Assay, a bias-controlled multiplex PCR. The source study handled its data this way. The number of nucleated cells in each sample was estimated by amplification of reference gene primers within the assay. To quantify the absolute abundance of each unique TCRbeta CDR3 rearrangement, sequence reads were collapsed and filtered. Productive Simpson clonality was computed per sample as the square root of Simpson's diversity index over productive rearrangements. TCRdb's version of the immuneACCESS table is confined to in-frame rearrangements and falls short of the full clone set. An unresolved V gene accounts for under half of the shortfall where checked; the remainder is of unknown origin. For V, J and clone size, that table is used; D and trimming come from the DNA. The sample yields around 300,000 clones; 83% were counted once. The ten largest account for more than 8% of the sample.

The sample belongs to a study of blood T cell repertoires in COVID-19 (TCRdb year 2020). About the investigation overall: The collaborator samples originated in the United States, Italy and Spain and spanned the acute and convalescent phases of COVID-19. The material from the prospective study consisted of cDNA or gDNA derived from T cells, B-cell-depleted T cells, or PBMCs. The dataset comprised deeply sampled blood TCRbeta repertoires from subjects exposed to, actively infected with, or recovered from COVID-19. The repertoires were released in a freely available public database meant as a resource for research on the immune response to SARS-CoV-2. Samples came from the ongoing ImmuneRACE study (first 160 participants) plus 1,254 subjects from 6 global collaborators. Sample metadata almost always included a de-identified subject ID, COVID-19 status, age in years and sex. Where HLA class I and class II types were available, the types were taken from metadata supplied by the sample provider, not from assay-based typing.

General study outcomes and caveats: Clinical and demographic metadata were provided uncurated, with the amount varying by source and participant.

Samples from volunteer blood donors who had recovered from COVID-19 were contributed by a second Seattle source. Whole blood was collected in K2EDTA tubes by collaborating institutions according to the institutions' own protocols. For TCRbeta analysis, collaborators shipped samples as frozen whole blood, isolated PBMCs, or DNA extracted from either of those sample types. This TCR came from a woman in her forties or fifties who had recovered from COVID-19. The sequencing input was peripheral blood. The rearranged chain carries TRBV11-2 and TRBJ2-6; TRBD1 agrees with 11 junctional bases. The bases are TGTGCCAGCAGCCCCCGGACAGGGGGCGCCGTTGGGGCCAACGTCCTGACTTTC. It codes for CASSPRTGGAVGANVLTF. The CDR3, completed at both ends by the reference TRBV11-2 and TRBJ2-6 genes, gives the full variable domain EAGVAQSPRYKIIEKRQSVAFWCNPISGHATLYWYQQILGQGPKLLIQFQNNGVVDDSQLPKDRFSAERLKGVDSTLKIQPAKLEDSAVYLCASSPRTGGAVGANVLTFGAGSRLTVL.